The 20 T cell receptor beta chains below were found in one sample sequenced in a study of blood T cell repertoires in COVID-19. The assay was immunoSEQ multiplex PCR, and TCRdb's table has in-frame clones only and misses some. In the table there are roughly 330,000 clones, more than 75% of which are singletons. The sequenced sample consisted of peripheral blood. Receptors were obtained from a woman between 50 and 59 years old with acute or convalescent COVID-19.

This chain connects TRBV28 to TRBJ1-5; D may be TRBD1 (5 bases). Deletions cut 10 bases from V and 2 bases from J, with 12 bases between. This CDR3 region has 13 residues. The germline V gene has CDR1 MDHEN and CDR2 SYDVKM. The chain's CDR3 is CAIGGVGNQPQHF. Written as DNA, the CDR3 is TGTGCCATCGGGGGTGTAGGCAATCAGCCCCAGCATTTT. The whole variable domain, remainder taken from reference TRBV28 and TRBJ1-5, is DVKVTQSSRYLVKRTGEKVFLECVQDMDHENMFWYRQDPGLGLRLIYFSYDVKMKEKGDIPEGYSVSREKKERFSLILESASTNQTSMYLCAIGGVGNQPQHFGDGTRLSIL.

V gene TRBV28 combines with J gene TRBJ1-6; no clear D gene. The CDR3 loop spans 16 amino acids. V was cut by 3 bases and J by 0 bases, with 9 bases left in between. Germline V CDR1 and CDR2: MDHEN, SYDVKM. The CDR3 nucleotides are TGTGCCAGCAGTTTTCTGGGGAGCTCCTATAATTCACCCCTCCACTTT. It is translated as CASSFLGSSYNSPLHF.

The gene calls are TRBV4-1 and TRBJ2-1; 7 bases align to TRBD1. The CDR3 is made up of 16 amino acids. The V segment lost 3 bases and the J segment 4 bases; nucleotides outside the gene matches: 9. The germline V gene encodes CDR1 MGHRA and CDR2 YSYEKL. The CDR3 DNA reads TGCGCCAGCAGCCAGGCCCCGGGACAGACATACAATGAGCAGTTCTTC. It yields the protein CASSQAPGQTYNEQFF.

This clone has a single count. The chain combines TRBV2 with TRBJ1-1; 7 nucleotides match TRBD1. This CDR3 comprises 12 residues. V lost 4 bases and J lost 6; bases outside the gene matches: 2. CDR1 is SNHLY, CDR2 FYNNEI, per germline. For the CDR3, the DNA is TGTGCCAGCAGTGGGGACAGTCCTGAAGCTTTCTTT. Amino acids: CASSGDSPEAFF.

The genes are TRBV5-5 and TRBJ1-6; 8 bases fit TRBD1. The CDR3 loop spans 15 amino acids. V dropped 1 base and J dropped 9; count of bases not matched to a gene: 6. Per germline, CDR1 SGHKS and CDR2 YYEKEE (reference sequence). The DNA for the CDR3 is TGTGCCAGCAGCTTGCAGGGGCAGGGGGCTTCACCCCTCCACTTT. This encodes CASSLQGQGASPLHF.

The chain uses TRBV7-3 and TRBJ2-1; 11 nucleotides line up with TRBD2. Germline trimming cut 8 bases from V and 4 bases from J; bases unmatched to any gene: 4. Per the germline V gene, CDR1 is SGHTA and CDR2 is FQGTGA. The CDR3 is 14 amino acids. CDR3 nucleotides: TGTGCCAGCCGGCCTAGCGGGGGGTACAATGAGCAGTTCTTC. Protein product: CASRPSGGYNEQFF. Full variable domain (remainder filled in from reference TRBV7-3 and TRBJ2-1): GAGVSQTPSNKVTEKGKYVELRCDPISGHTALYWYRQSLGQGPEFLIYFQGTGAADDSGLPNDRFFAVRPEGSVSTLKIQRTERGDSAVYLCASRPSGGYNEQFFGPGTRLTVL.

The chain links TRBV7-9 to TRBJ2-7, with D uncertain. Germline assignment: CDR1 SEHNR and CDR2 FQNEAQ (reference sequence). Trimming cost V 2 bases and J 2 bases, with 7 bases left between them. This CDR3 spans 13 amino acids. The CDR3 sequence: CASSLTVPYEQYF. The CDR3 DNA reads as TGTGCCAGCAGCTTAACGGTTCCCTACGAGCAGTACTTC.

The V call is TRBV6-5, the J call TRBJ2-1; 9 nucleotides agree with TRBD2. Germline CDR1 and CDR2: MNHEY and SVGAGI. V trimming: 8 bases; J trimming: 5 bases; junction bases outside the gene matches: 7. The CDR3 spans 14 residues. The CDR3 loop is CASSKLAGNNEQFF. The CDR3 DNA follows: TGTGCCAGCTCCAAGCTAGCGGGGAACAATGAGCAGTTCTTC.

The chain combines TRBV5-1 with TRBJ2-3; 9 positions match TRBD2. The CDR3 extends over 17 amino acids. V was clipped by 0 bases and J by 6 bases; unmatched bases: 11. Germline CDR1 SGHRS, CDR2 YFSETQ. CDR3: CASSLGQGLALEDTQYF. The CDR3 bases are TGCGCCAGCAGCTTGGGGCAGGGACTAGCCTTGGAGGATACGCAGTATTTT. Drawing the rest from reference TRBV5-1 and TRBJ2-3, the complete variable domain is KAGVTQTPRYLIKTRGQQVTLSCSPISGHRSVSWYQQTPGQGLQFLFEYFSETQRNKGNFPGRFSGRQFSNSRSEMNVSTLELGDSALYLCASSLGQGLALEDTQYFGPGTRLTVL.

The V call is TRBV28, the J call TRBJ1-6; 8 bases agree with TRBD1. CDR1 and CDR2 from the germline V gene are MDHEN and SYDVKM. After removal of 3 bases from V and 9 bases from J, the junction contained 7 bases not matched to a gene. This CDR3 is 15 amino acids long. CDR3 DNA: TGTGCCAGCAGTTTTGTTGGACAGGGAATTTCACCCCTCCACTTT. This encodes CASSFVGQGISPLHF.

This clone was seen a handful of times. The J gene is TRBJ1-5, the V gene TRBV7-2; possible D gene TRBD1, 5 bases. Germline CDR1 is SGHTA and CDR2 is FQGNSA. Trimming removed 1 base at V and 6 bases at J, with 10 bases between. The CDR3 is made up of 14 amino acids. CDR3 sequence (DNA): TGTGCCAGCAGCTTAGTTAGGGGTGGTCAGCCCCAGCATTTT. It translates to CASSLVRGGQPQHF.

This CDR3 reads CSVDPGGRIEQFF. CDR3 nucleotides: TGCAGCGTTGATCCTGGCGGGAGGATTGAGCAGTTCTTC. The chain recombines TRBV29-1 with TRBJ2-1, with TRBD2 matching over 8 bases. This CDR3 is 13 amino acids long. V trimming: 3 bases; J trimming: 9 bases; junction bases outside the gene matches: 7. Germline CDR1 reads SQVTM; CDR2 reads ANQGSEA.

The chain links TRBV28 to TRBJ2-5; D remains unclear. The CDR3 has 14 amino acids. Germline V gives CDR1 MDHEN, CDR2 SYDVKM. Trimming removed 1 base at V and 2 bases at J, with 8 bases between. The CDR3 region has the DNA TGTGCCAGCAGTTTATTATGGCAGCAAGAGACCCAGTACTTC. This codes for CASSLLWQQETQYF. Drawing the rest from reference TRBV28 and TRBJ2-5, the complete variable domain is DVKVTQSSRYLVKRTGEKVFLECVQDMDHENMFWYRQDPGLGLRLIYFSYDVKMKEKGDIPEGYSVSREKKERFSLILESASTNQTSMYLCASSLLWQQETQYFGPGTRLLVL.

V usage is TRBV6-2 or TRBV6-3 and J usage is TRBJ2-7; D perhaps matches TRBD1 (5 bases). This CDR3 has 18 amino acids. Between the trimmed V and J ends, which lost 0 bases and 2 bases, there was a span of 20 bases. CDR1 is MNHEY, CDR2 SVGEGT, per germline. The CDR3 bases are TGTGCCAGCAGTTACTCGAAGTTCGGTGCAGGGATAGCCTACGAGCAGTACTTC. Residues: CASSYSKFGAGIAYEQYF.

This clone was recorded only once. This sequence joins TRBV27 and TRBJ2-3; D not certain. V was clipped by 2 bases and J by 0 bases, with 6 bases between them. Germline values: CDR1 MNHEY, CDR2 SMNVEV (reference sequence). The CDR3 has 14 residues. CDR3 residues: CASSLTPSTDTQYF. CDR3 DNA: TGTGCCAGCAGTTTAACTCCCAGCACAGATACGCAGTATTTT.

This CDR3 reads CASSQGAGFQGYTF. CDR3 DNA sequence: TGCGCCAGCAGCCAAGGGGCAGGGTTTCAGGGCTACACCTTC. The chain recombines TRBV4-3 with TRBJ1-2, with D perhaps matching TRBD1 (5 bases). The CDR3 contains 14 residues. Trimming left V 1 base short and J 8 bases short, with 14 bases between. CDR1 LGHNA and CDR2 YSLEER come from the germline V gene.

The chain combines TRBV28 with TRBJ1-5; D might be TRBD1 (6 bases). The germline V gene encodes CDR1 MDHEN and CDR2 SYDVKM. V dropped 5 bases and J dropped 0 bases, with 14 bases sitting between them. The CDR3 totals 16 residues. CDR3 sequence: CASSLPGGTSNQPQHF. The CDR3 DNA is TGTGCCAGCAGTCTCCCGGGGGGCACTAGCAATCAGCCCCAGCATTTT.

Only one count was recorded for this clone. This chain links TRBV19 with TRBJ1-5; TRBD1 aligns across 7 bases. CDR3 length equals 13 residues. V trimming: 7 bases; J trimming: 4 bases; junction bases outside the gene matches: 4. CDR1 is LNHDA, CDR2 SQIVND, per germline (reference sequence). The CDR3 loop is CASNYRGNQPQHF. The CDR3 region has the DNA TGTGCCAGTAATTACAGGGGTAATCAGCCCCAGCATTTT. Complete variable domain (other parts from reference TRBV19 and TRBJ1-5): DGGITQSPKYLFRKEGQNVTLSCEQNLNHDAMYWYRQDPGQGLRLIYYSQIVNDFQKGDIAEGYSVSREKKESFPLTVTSAQKNPTAFYLCASNYRGNQPQHFGDGTRLSIL.

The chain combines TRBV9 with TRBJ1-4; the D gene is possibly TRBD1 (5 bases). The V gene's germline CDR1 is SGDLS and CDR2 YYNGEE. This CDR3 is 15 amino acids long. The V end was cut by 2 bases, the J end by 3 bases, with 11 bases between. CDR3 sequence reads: CASSVLGVANEKLFF. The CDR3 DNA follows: TGTGCCAGCAGCGTGCTAGGGGTGGCTAATGAAAAACTGTTTTTT. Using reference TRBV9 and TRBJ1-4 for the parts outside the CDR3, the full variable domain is DSGVTQTPKHLITATGQRVTLRCSPRSGDLSVYWYQQSLDQGLQFLIQYYNGEERAKGNILERFSAQQFPDLHSELNLSSLELGDSALYFCASSVLGVANEKLFFGSGTQLSVL.

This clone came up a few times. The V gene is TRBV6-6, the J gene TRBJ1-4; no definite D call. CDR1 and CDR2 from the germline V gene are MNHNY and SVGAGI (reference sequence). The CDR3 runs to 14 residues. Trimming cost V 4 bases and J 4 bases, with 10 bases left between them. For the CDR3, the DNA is TGTGCCAGCAGTTCCAGAACCTTTAATGAAAAACTGTTTTTT. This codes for CASSSRTFNEKLFF.